Sequencing of this TCR beta chain was carried out in a study of cytomegalovirus exposure and HLA in healthy donors. Study observations and caveats: TCR beta sequences reportedly predicted most subjects' HLA-A and HLA-B alleles accurately. In a later analysis, a genetic analysis reported fewer productive-TCR N-insertions in an Asian-associated ancestry cluster than the cohort average.

CDR3 length equals 14 residues. Germline-derived CDR1 and CDR2 are GTSNPN and SVGIG (reference sequence). V shed 3 bases, J shed 6 bases, and the junction held 10 bases outside the gene matches. As concerns this clone: Antigen specificity is unknown.

The PCR was carried out with 60 Vbeta primers and 13 Jbeta primers. Method: immunoSEQ multiplex PCR; TCRdb's copy keeps in-frame clones and lacks some. The table has 140,000 or so clones, approximately 79% seen once. This sequence originates from a man between 18 and 29 years old in good health and CMV-seropositive. The source material was PBMCs. The chain carries TRBV30 and TRBJ2-7; 8 positions match TRBD2. The CDR3 protein is CAWSIRTSLSEQYF. The CDR3 DNA sequence: TGTGCCTGGAGCATTCGGACTAGCCTTTCCGAGCAGTACTTC.